Shown below are 16 T cell receptor beta chains from a single sample sequenced in a study of T-cell reconstitution after alpha-beta-depleted transplantation in children. Unique molecular identifiers were incorporated when the TCRbeta library was constructed. Each CDR3 protein gets one entry after TCRdb re-called the PCR reads with MiXCR. Of about 490,000 distinct CDR3 sequences listed, about 11% are singletons. The sample was PBMCs, taken before TCRalphabeta/CD19-depleted stem cell transplant. These TCRs come from a child aged 2 to 15 with inherited bone marrow failure, due to receive a stem cell transplant.

This clonotype showed up many times. The genes are TRBV5-1 and TRBJ2-7; D gene unclear. Germline assignment: CDR1 SGHRS and CDR2 YFSETQ. The CDR3 runs to 14 residues. Trimming shortened V by 0 bases and J by 2 bases, and 9 bases separated the two germline ends. CDR3 sequence: CASSLATWPYEQYF. The CDR3 bases are TGCGCCAGCAGCTTGGCGACTTGGCCCTACGAGCAGTACTTC.

V usage is TRBV4-1 and J usage is TRBJ2-2; 9 bases map to TRBD2. The CDR3 totals 18 residues. Germline V gene data show CDR1 as MGHRA and CDR2 as YSYEKL. J was trimmed by 0 bases and V by 1 base; bases with no gene match: 6. CDR3 region: CASSQGGAGGPNTGELFF. CDR3 nucleotides: TGCGCCAGCAGCCAAGGGGGGGCGGGAGGGCCGAACACCGGGGAGCTGTTTTTT.

Here the CDR3 DNA reads TGCAGTGCTAGGGCCTGGCGGGCACCCCTCCACTTT. Its protein is CSARAWRAPLHF. The V and J genes are TRBV20-1 and TRBJ1-6; D gene unclear. The CDR3 covers 12 residues. Germline loops: CDR1 DFQATT, CDR2 SNEGSKA (reference sequence). Trimming removed 3 bases from V and 11 bases from J, with 11 bases in between.

This clonotype occurred a few times. The chain uses TRBV2 and TRBJ2-7, with TRBD2 matching over 7 bases. With V trimmed by 1 base and J by 6 bases, 6 bases remained unmatched. The CDR3 contains 14 residues. Germline values: CDR1 SNHLY, CDR2 FYNNEI. CDR3: CASSEETSIREQYF. The CDR3, as DNA: TGTGCCAGCAGTGAAGAGACTAGCATCCGCGAGCAGTACTTC.

In this sample, this clonotype turned up a few times. The rearrangement uses TRBV4-1 and TRBJ2-1; TRBD1 is a possible D gene (5 bases). V was cut by 4 bases and J by 4 bases, with 20 bases left in between. Germline values: CDR1 MGHRA, CDR2 YSYEKL. The CDR3 contains 17 residues. In DNA form, the CDR3 reads TGCGCCAGCAGCCTGTTGGGGCCCGCTATAGTATACAATGAGCAGTTCTTC. The encoded protein is CASSLLGPAIVYNEQFF.

At least ten counts were recorded for this clonotype. The CDR3 here is CASSQWLKETQYF. CDR3 bases: TGTGCCAGCAGCCAATGGTTGAAAGAGACCCAGTACTTC. J is TRBJ2-5 and V is TRBV3-1; the D is unclear. The germline gives CDR1 LGHDT, CDR2 YNNKEL (reference sequence). V was shortened by 2 bases and J by 3 bases, with 7 bases between the two germline ends. The CDR3 contains 13 residues.

This clonotype was recorded a few times. The J gene is TRBJ2-1, the V gene TRBV29-1, with a possible D match to TRBD1 (7 bases). The germline V and J ends were trimmed by 4 bases and 7 bases, with 14 bases remaining between them. CDR3 size: 13 residues. Germline lookup yields CDR1 SQVTM and CDR2 ANQGSEA. The CDR3 DNA reads as TGCAGCGTTGGCCTTCCAGGGGGGAATGAGCAGTTCTTC. It specifies CSVGLPGGNEQFF.

This clonotype was detected only once. A single base separates this from a much larger clone, so it may be a read error. The rearrangement joins TRBV6-5 to TRBJ1-2, with D tentatively TRBD1 (5 bases). The CDR3 is 14 residues long. Trimming took off 2 bases at V and 8 bases at J, with 15 bases between the two ends. Germline V gene data show CDR1 as MNHEY and CDR2 as SVGAGI. DNA for the CDR3: TGTGCCAGCAGTTACACGGGGAGACAGTTCGGCTACACCTTC. Protein: CASSYTGRQFGYTF.

The table lists this clonotype with many counts. CDR3 loop: CAWSRGETGSYEQYF. In nucleotides, the CDR3 is TGTGCCTGGAGTCGCGGGGAAACGGGTTCCTACGAGCAGTACTTC. The chain carries TRBV30 and TRBJ2-7, with D perhaps matching TRBD2 (6 bases). V dropped 2 bases and J dropped 1 base, with 15 bases sitting between them. The CDR3 contains 15 residues. Germline lookup yields CDR1 GTSNPN and CDR2 SVGIG (reference sequence).

This rearrangement joins TRBV5-4 to TRBJ2-3, with unresolved D. Germline CDR1 SGHNT, CDR2 YYREEE (reference sequence). The CDR3 loop spans 14 amino acids. V shed 0 bases and J shed 7 bases, with 12 bases lying between them. CDR3 amino acids: CASSLGRTEHTQYF. As DNA, the CDR3 is TGTGCCAGCAGCTTGGGCAGAACAGAACATACGCAGTATTTT.

This clonotype was detected ten times or more. This rearrangement joins TRBV20-1 to TRBJ2-1; D is unresolved. CDR3 size: 11 residues. Per germline, CDR1 DFQATT and CDR2 SNEGSKA (reference sequence). V was shortened by 3 bases and J by 5 bases, with 5 bases between the two germline ends. CDR3 amino acids: CSARENNEQFF. The CDR3 DNA reads as TGCAGTGCTAGGGAGAACAATGAGCAGTTCTTC.

This clonotype was detected ten times or more. The rearrangement links TRBV5-1 to TRBJ2-1, with a tentative D call TRBD2 (7 bases). V was pared by 1 base and J by 3 bases, with 11 bases between. Germline V lookup: CDR1 SGHRS, CDR2 YFSETQ. The CDR3 spans 15 residues. CDR3: CASSLMGGLYNEQFF. In DNA form, the CDR3 reads TGCGCCAGCAGCTTGATGGGGGGGCTCTACAATGAGCAGTTCTTC.

Ten or more counts support this clonotype. This chain connects TRBV12-3 or TRBV12-4 to TRBJ2-3; a possible D gene is TRBD2 (5 bases). Trimming took off 6 bases at V and 9 bases at J, with 13 bases between the two ends. This CDR3 spans 12 amino acids. The CDR3 spells CASSGMGITQYF. DNA for the CDR3: TGTGCCAGCAGCGGGATGGGAATAACGCAGTATTTT.

This clonotype was recorded many times. CDR3 in DNA: TGTGCCAGCAGCTTATATCGACAGGGGGCGCGAACCGGGGAGCTGTTTTTT. Residues: CASSLYRQGARTGELFF. The chain combines TRBV11-2 with TRBJ2-2; 10 bases agree with TRBD1. From germline, CDR1 is SGHAT and CDR2 FQNNGV. The ends lost 2 bases at V and 5 bases at J; junction bases unmatched: 8. The CDR3 consists of 17 residues. The variable domain in full, with the rest retrieved from reference TRBV11-2 and TRBJ2-2, is EAGVAQSPRYKIIEKRQSVAFWCNPISGHATLYWYQQILGQGPKLLIQFQNNGVVDDSQLPKDRFSAERLKGVDSTLKIQPAKLEDSAVYLCASSLYRQGARTGELFFGEGSRLTVL.

This clonotype was detected many times. The J gene is TRBJ1-2, the V gene TRBV20-1; 9 nucleotides match TRBD1. CDR1 DFQATT and CDR2 SNEGSKA come from the germline V gene (reference sequence). The CDR3 runs 14 residues. The V segment lost 4 bases and the J segment 4 bases; nucleotides outside the gene matches: 7. The CDR3 loop reads CSATRDRVSYGYTF. The CDR3 DNA follows: TGCAGTGCTACACGGGACAGGGTGTCCTATGGCTACACCTTC.

Many counts were recorded for this clonotype. V and J are TRBV7-9 and TRBJ2-7, with 9 bases lining up with TRBD1. Germline V lookup: CDR1 SEHNR, CDR2 FQNEAQ (reference sequence). CDR3 length equals 17 residues. J lost 2 bases, V lost 5 bases, and 13 bases had no gene match. CDR3 sequence reads: CASSLLDTGTGTYEQYF. CDR3 sequence (DNA): TGTGCCAGCAGCCTTTTGGACACCGGGACAGGGACCTACGAGCAGTACTTC.